Listed here are 3 T cell receptor beta chains from one sample, sequenced in a study of cytotoxic CD8 clonotypes in ibrutinib-treated CLL. The protocol was immunoSEQ multiplex PCR, while the TCRdb copy is restricted to in-frame clones and leaves out a portion. The sample holds 35,000 or so clones, 60% to 80% seen once. The source material was PBMCs, sampled before ibrutinib treatment. The receptor source for this set is a human donor with chronic lymphocytic leukemia.

The chain links TRBV6-5 to TRBJ2-7, with D unresolved. CDR3 length: 13 residues. CDR1 is MNHEY and CDR2 is SVGAGI in the germline V gene. V lost 6 bases and J 1 base, leaving 10 bases between the germline ends. This CDR3 reads CASSTHPSYEQYF. CDR3 in DNA: TGTGCCAGCAGCACGCACCCTTCCTACGAGCAGTACTTC.

J is TRBJ1-5 and V is TRBV10-3; D is uncertain. This CDR3 is built from 13 residues. V was trimmed by 6 bases and J by 7 bases, leaving 13 bases between them. Germline V gene lookup returns CDR1 ENHRY and CDR2 SYGVKD. CDR3 residues: CAIRETEEQPQHF. In DNA, the CDR3 is TGTGCCATCAGAGAGACCGAGGAGCAGCCCCAGCATTTT.

This clone was picked up one time. V is TRBV28 and J is TRBJ1-3; 7 nucleotides agree with TRBD1. This CDR3 is built from 15 residues. V shed 6 bases and J 0 bases; nucleotides not matched to a gene: 5. In germline, CDR1 is MDHEN, CDR2 SYDVKM. The CDR3 sequence is CASSQGTASGNTIYF. The DNA for the CDR3 is TGTGCCAGCAGCCAAGGGACAGCCTCTGGAAACACCATATATTTT. The full variable domain, in which reference TRBV28 and TRBJ1-3 provide the parts outside the CDR3, is DVKVTQSSRYLVKRTGEKVFLECVQDMDHENMFWYRQDPGLGLRLIYFSYDVKMKEKGDIPEGYSVSREKKERFSLILESASTNQTSMYLCASSQGTASGNTIYFGEGSWLTVV.